This T cell receptor beta chain derives from a study of Graves' ophthalmopathy and Graves' hyperthyroidism. As for the study in general: Investigators collected peripheral blood at initial diagnosis, before any treatment was given. Findings and caveats of the study: Stable hyperthyroidism and ophthalmopathy were told apart by a 13-signature model, which achieved almost 90% sensitivity and roughly 76% specificity.

Active ophthalmopathy (CAS at least 3, NOSPECS at least 4), lasting under 3 months. Approximately 10 ml of fresh blood yielded the PBMCs by density gradient. The authors amplified TCR beta CDR3 regions from RNA transcripts. Second-round multiplex PCR came after first-round RT-PCR with HTBI primers. One entry per CDR3 protein results from TCRdb running MiXCR on the multiplex PCR reads. The sample includes 500,000 to 800,000 distinct CDR3 sequences, about 40% of them seen just once. Germline V gives CDR1 SGHVS, CDR2 FQNEAQ. There are 20 residues in the CDR3. Trimming took 3 bases from V and 0 from J, leaving 24 bases between them. Of note for this clonotype: The antigen remains unidentified.

The sequenced sample consisted of peripheral blood. The rearrangement joins TRBV7-8 to TRBJ1-3; D may be TRBD1 (5 bases). This TCR was recovered from an adult man with Graves' ophthalmopathy. CDR3 in amino acids: CASSFRDGGWQALSGNTIYF. The DNA of the CDR3 is TGTGCCAGCAGCTTCAGGGACGGCGGGTGGCAGGCGCTCTCTGGAAACACCATATATTTT.